This entry concerns a single TCR beta chain. Mismatch with germline at one junction end may stem from a read error. This specimen belongs to a study of Graves' ophthalmopathy and Graves' hyperthyroidism. Investigators amplified TCR beta CDR3 regions from RNA transcripts. First-round RT-PCR employed HTBI primers, with a second-round multiplex PCR after it. One entry per CDR3 protein, called by TCRdb with MiXCR from the multiplex PCR reads. The data show tens of thousands of distinct CDR3 sequences, around half seen once. The clonotype comes from an adult woman with stable Graves' hyperthyroidism. What was sequenced was peripheral blood.

This CDR3 reads CASSPPGLRATGPRPGASF. CDR3 nucleotides: TGTGCCAGCTCACCACCGGGTTTGAGGGCGACAGGGCCCCGGCCAGGAGCTTCCTTT. V is TRBV18 and J is TRBJ1-1; 7 bases agree with TRBD1. Germline CDR1 KGHSH, CDR2 LQKENI. CDR3 length: 19 residues.